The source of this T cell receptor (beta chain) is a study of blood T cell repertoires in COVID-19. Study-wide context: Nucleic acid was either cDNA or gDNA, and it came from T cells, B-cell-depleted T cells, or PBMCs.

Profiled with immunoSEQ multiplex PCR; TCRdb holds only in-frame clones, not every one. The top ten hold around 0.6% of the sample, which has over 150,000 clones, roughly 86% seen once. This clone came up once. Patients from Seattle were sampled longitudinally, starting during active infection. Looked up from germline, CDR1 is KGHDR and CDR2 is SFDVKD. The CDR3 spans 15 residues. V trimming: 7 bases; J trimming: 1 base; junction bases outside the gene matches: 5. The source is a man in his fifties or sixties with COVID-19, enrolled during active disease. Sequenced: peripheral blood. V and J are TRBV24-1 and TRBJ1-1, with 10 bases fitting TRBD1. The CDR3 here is CATSPTGGKNTEAFF. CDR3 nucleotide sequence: TGTGCCACCAGCCCGACAGGGGGCAAGAACACTGAAGCTTTCTTT.